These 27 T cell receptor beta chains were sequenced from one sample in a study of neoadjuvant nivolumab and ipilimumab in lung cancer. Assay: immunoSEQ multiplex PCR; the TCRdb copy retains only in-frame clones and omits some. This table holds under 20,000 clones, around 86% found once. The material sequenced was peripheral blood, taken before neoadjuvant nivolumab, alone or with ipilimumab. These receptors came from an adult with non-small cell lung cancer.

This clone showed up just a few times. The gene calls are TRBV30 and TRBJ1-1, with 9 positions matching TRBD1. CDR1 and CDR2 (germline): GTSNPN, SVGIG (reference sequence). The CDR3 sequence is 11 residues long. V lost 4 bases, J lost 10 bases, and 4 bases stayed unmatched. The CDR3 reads CAWNLGQGAFF. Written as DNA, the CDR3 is TGTGCCTGGAATCTGGGACAGGGAGCTTTCTTT.

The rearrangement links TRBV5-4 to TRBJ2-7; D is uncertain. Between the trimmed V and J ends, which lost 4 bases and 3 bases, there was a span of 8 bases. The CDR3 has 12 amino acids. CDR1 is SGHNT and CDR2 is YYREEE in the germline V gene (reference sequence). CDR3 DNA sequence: TGTGCCAGCAGCCGCCCAAGCTACGAGCAGTACTTC. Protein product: CASSRPSYEQYF. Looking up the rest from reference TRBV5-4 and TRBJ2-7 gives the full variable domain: ETGVTQSPTHLIKTRGQQVTLRCSSQSGHNTVSWYQQALGQGPQFIFQYYREEENGRGNFPPRFSGLQFPNYSSELNVNALELDDSALYLCASSRPSYEQYFGPGTRLTVT.

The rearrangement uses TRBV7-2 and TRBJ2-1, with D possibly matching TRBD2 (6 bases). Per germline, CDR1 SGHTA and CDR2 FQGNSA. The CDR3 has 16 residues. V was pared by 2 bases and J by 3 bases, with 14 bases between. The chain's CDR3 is CASSLSGRRYYNEQFF. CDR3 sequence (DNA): TGTGCCAGCAGCTTATCTGGGAGGAGATACTACAATGAGCAGTTCTTC.

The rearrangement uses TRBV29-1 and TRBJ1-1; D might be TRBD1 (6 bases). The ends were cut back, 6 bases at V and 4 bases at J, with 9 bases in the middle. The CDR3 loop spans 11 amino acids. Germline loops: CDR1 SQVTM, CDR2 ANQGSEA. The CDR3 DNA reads TGCAGCGTCGCCAGGGGCACTGAAGCTTTCTTT. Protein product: CSVARGTEAFF. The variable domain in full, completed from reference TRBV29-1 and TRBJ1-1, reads SAVISQKPSRDICQRGTSLTIQCQVDSQVTMMFWYRQQPGQSLTLIATANQGSEATYESGFVIDKFPISRPNLTFSTLTVSNMSPEDSSIYLCSVARGTEAFFGQGTRLTVV.

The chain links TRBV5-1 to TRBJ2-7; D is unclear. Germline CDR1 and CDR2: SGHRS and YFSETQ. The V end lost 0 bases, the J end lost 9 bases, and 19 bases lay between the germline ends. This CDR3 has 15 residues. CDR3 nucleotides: TGCGCCAGCAGCTTGGGAACCGCGGTAGTTTTAGGGCAGTACTTC. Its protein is CASSLGTAVVLGQYF.

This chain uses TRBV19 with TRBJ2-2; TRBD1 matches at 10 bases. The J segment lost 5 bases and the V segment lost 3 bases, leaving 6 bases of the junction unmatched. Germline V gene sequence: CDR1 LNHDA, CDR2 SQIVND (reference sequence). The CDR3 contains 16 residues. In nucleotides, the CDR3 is TGTGCCAGTAGTATTGGGACAGGGGCCGGAACCGGGGAGCTGTTTTTT. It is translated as CASSIGTGAGTGELFF.

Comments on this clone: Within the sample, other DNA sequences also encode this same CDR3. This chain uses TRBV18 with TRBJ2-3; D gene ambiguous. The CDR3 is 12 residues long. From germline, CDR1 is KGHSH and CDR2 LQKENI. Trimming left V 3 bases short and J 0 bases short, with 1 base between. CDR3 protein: CASSPSTDTQYF. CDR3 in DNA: TGTGCCAGCTCACCTAGCACAGATACGCAGTATTTT.

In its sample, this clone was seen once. The CDR3 nucleotides are TGTGCCAGCTCACCCGGGGGGACAGGGCTTTCCTACGAGCAGTACTTC. Amino acids: CASSPGGTGLSYEQYF. This sequence joins TRBV18 and TRBJ2-7; 9 bases match TRBD1. The germline CDR1 and CDR2 sequences are KGHSH and LQKENI. With V trimmed by 3 bases and J by 1 base, 7 bases remained unmatched. CDR3 length equals 16 residues.

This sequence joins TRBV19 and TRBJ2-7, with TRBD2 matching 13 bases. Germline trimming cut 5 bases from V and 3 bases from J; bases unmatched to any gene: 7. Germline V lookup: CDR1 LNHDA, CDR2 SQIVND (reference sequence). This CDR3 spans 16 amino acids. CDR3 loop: CASSSGLAGLGYEQYF. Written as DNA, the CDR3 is TGTGCCAGTAGTTCGGGACTAGCGGGACTTGGCTACGAGCAGTACTTC.

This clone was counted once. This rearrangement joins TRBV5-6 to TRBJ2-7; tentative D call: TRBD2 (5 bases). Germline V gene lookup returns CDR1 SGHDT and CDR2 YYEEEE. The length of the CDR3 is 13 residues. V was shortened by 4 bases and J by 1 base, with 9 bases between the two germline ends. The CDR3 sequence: CASSPDLSYEQYF. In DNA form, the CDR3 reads TGTGCCAGCAGCCCGGACTTGTCCTACGAGCAGTACTTC.

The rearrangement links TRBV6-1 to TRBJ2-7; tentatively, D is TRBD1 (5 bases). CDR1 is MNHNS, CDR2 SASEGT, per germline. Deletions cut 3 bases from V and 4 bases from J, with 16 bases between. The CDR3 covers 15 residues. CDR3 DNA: TGTGCCAGCAGTGAGGACCAGGTAGCAGGGTACGAGCAGTACTTC. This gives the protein CASSEDQVAGYEQYF.

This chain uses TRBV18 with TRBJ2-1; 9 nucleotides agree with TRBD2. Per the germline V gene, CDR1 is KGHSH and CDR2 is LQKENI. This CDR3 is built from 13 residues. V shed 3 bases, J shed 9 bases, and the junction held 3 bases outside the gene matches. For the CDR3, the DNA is TGTGCCAGCTCACCGGGACTAGCCGGTGAGCAGTTCTTC. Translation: CASSPGLAGEQFF.

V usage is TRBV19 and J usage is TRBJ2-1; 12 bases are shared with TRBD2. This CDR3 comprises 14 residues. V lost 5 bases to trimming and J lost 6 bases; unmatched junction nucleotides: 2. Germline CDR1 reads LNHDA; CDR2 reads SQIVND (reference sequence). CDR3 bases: TGTGCCAGTAGTGGACTAGCGGGATTCAATGAGCAGTTCTTC. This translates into CASSGLAGFNEQFF.

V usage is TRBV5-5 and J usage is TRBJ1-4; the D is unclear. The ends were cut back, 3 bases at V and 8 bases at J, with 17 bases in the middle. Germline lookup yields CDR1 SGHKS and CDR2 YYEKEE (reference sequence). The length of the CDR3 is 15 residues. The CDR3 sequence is CASSSGIPLREKLFF. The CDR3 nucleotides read TGTGCCAGCAGCTCCGGTATTCCTCTACGGGAAAAACTGTTTTTT. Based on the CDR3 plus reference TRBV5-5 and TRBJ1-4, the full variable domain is DAGVTQSPTHLIKTRGQQVTLRCSPISGHKSVSWYQQVLGQGPQFIFQYYEKEERGRGNFPDRFSARQFPNYSSELNVNALLLGDSALYLCASSSGIPLREKLFFGSGTQLSVL.

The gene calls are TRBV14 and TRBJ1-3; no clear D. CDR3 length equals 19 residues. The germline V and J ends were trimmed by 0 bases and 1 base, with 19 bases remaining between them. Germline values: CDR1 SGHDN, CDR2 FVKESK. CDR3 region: CASSQEEGARVASGNTIYF. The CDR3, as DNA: TGTGCCAGCAGCCAAGAAGAGGGAGCTAGGGTTGCGTCTGGAAACACCATATATTTT.

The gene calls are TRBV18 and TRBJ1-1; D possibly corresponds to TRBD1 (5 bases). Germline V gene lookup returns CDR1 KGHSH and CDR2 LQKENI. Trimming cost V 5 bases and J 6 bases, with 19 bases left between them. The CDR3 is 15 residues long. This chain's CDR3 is CASSEGRSRGAEAFF. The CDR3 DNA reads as TGTGCCAGCTCAGAGGGACGCTCCCGGGGGGCTGAAGCTTTCTTT.

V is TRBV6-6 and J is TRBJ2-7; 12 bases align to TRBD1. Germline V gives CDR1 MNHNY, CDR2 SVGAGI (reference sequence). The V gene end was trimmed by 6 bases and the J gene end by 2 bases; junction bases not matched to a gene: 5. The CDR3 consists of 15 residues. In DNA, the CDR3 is TGTGCCAGCAGCCCGGGACAGGGGGCGACCTACGAGCAGTACTTC. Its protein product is CASSPGQGATYEQYF.

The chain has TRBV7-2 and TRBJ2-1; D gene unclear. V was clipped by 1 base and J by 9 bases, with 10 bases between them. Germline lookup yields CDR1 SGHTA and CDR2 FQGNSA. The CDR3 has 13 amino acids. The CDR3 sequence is CASSLGGSSEQFF. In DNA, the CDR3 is TGTGCCAGCAGCTTAGGCGGTAGCTCTGAGCAGTTCTTC.

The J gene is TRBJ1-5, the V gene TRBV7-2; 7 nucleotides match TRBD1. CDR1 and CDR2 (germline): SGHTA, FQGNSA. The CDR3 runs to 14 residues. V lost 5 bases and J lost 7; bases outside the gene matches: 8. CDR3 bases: TGTGCCAGCAGCGGTCGGACAGGAGGCCAGCCCCAGCATTTT. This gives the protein CASSGRTGGQPQHF. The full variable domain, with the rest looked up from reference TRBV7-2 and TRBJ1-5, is GAGVSQSPSNKVTEKGKDVELRCDPISGHTALYWYRQSLGQGLEFLIYFQGNSAPDKSGLPSDRFSAERTGGSVSTLTIQRTQQEDSAVYLCASSGRTGGQPQHFGDGTRLSIL.

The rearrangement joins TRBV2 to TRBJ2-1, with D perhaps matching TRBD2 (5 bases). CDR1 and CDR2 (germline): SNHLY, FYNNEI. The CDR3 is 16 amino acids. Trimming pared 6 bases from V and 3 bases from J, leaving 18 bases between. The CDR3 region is CASSEPLASVYNEQFF. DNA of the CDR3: TGTGCCAGCAGCGAACCTCTAGCTTCGGTCTACAATGAGCAGTTCTTC.

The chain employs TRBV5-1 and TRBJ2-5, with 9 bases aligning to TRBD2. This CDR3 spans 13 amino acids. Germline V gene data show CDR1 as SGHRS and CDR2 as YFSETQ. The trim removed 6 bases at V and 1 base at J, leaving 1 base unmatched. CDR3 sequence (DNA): TGCGCCAGCACACTAGCGGGCCAAGAGACCCAGTACTTC. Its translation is CASTLAGQETQYF.

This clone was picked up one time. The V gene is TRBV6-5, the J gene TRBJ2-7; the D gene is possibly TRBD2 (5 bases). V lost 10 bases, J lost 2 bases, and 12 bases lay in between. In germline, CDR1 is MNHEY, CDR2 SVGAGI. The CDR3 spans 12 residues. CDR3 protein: CATSRPPYEQYF. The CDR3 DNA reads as TGTGCCACTAGCCGCCCCCCCTACGAGCAGTACTTC.

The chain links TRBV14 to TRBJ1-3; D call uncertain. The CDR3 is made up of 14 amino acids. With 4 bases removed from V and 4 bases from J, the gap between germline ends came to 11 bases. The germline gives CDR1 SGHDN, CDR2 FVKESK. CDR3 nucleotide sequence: TGTGCCAGCAGCCCGACACTCCTCGGAAACACCATATATTTT. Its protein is CASSPTLLGNTIYF.

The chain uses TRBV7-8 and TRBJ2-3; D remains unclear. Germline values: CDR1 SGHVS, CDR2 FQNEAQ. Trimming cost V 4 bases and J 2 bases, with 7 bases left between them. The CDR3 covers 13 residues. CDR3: CASSSTDTDTQYF. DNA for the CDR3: TGTGCCAGCAGCTCGACGGACACAGATACGCAGTATTTT.

CDR3 sequence (DNA): TGTGCCAGCAGCGTAATAATGGGGAACACTGAAGCTTTCTTT. The encoded protein is CASSVIMGNTEAFF. The V call is TRBV9, the J call TRBJ1-1; D uncertain. Trimming pared 1 base from V and 1 base from J, leaving 8 bases between. This CDR3 spans 14 amino acids. Germline CDR1 reads SGDLS; CDR2 reads YYNGEE.

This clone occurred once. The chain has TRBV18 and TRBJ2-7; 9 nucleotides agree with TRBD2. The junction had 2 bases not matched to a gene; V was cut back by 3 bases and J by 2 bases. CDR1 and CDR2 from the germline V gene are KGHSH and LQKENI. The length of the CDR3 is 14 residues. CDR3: CASSPAGGPYEQYF. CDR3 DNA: TGTGCCAGCTCACCCGCGGGAGGGCCCTACGAGCAGTACTTC.

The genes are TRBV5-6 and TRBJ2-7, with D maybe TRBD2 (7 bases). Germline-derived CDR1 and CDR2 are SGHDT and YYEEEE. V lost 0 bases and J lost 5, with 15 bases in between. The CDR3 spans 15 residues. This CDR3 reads CASSLVGGASHEQYF. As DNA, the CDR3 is TGTGCCAGCAGCTTGGTAGGGGGGGCTTCCCACGAGCAGTACTTC.